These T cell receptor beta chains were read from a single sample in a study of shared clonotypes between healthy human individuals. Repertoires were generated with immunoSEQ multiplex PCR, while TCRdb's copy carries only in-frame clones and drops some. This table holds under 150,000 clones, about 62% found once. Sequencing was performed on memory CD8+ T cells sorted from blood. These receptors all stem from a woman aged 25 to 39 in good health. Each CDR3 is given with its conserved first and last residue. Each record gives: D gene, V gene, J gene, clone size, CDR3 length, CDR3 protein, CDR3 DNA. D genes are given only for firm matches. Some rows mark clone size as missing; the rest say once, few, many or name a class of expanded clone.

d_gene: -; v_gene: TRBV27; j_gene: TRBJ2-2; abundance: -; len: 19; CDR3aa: CASSLFNRPAFGISGELFF; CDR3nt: TGTGCCAGCAGTTTATTTAACCGCCCTGCATTCGGGATTTCCGGGGAGCTGTTTTTT
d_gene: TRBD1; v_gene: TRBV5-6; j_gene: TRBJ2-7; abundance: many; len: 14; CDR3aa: CASAIGQGAYEQYF; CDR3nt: TGTGCCAGCGCCATAGGACAGGGGGCCTACGAGCAGTACTTC
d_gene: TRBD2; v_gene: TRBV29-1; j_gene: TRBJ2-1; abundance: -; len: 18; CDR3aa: CSVESWLAGGSSYNEQFF; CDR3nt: TGCAGCGTTGAGAGTTGGCTAGCGGGAGGCTCCTCCTACAATGAGCAGTTCTTC
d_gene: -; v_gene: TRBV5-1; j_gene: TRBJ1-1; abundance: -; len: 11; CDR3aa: CASRVGAEAFF; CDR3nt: TGCGCCAGCAGGGTAGGGGCTGAAGCTTTCTTT
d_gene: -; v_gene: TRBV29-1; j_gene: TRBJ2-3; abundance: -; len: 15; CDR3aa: CSVEDGASATTRQYF; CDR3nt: TGCAGCGTTGAAGATGGGGCTAGCGCCACGACCAGGCAGTATTTT
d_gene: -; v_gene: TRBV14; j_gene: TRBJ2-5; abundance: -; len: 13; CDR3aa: CASSQRIGETQYF; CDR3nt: TGTGCCAGCAGCCAAAGGATTGGAGAGACCCAGTACTTC
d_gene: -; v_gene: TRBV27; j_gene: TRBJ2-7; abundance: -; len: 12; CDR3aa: CASFLSSYEQYF; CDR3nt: TGTGCCAGCTTCCTGAGCTCCTACGAGCAGTACTTC
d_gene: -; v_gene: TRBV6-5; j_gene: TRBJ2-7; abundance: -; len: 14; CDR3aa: CASSYSLSHHEQYF; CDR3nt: TGTGCCAGCAGTTACTCACTGTCTCACCACGAGCAGTACTTC
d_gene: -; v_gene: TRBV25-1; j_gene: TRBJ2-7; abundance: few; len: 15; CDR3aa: CASSEGSAGGYEQYF; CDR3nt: TGTGCCAGCAGTGAAGGATCGGCAGGGGGGTACGAGCAGTACTTC
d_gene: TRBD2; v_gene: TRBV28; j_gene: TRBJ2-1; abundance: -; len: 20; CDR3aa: CASSLGLGLAGASSYNEQFF; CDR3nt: TGTGCCAGCAGTTTAGGTCTTGGACTAGCGGGAGCGAGCTCCTACAATGAGCAGTTCTTC
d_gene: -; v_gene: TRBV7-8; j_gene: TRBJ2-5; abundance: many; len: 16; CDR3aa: CASSALVEGELETQYF; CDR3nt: TGTGCCAGCAGCGCCCTCGTTGAGGGGGAATTGGAGACCCAGTACTTC
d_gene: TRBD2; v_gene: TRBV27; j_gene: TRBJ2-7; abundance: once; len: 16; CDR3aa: CASSRGLAGGHYEQYF; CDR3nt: TGTGCCAGCAGTCGAGGACTAGCGGGAGGACACTACGAGCAGTACTTC
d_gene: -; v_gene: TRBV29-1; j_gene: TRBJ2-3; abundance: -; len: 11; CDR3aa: CSVGVEDTQYF; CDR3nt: TGCAGCGTTGGGGTAGAAGATACGCAGTATTTT
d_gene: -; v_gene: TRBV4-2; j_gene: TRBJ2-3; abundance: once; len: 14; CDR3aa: CASSPLLSTDTQYF; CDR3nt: TGTGCCAGCAGCCCACTCCTTAGCACAGATACGCAGTATTTT
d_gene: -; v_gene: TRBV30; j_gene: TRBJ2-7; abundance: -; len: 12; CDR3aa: CAWSPMRREQYF; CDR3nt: TGTGCCTGGAGCCCCATGCGTCGCGAGCAGTACTTC
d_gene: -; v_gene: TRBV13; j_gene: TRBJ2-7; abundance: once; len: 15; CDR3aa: CASSQEGASSYEQYF; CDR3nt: TGTGCCAGCAGCCAAGAGGGCGCTAGCTCCTACGAGCAGTACTTC
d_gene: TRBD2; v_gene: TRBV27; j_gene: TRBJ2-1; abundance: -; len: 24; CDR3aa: CASSLFTGLRRLAGYRAYYNEQFF; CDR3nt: TGTGCCAGCAGTTTATTCACAGGGCTTAGAAGACTAGCGGGTTATAGGGCTTATTACAATGAGCAGTTCTTC
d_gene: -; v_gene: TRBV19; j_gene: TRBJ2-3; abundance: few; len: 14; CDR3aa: CASSILGAQDTQYF; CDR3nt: TGTGCCAGTAGTATTCTGGGGGCCCAAGATACGCAGTATTTT
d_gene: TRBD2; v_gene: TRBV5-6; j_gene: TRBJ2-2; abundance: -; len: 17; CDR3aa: CASSFPSFRGSTGELFF; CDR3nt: TGTGCCAGCAGCTTTCCGTCCTTTCGCGGGAGCACCGGGGAGCTGTTTTTT
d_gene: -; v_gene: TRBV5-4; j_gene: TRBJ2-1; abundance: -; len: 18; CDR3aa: CASGSPAEGRWSYNEQFF; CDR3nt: TGTGCCAGCGGTTCCCCCGCGGAGGGCCGGTGGTCCTACAATGAGCAGTTCTTC